Shown below are 14 T cell receptor beta chains from a single sample sequenced in a study of blood T cell repertoires in COVID-19. Clones were sequenced by immunoSEQ multiplex PCR, and TCRdb holds only the in-frame ones, with some missing. The sample yields a few hundred thousand clones, 85% to 90% seen once. Sequenced input: PBMCs or T cells enriched from blood (not recorded which). Receptors were obtained from a woman in her forties who had recovered from COVID-19.

V usage is TRBV7-8 and J usage is TRBJ1-1; 12 positions agree with TRBD1. This CDR3 region has 17 residues. After removal of 5 bases from V and 3 bases from J, the junction contained 10 bases not matched to a gene. Germline-derived CDR1 and CDR2 are SGHVS and FQNEAQ. In DNA, the CDR3 is TGTGCCAGCAGCCCGACGGGACAGGGGGCTCGGGACACTGAAGCTTTCTTT. This translates into CASSPTGQGARDTEAFF.

This clone occurred once. In DNA, the CDR3 is TGCGCCAGCAGCCCTGGACTAGATGAGGAGCTGTTTTTT. This sequence encodes CASSPGLDEELFF. The chain employs TRBV5-1 and TRBJ2-2; 7 bases fit TRBD2. The CDR3 extends over 13 amino acids. The V gene's germline CDR1 is SGHRS and CDR2 YFSETQ. Germline trimming cut 4 bases from V and 10 bases from J; bases unmatched to any gene: 7.

This sequence joins TRBV27 and TRBJ2-4; unclear D gene. Germline lookup yields CDR1 MNHEY and CDR2 SMNVEV (reference sequence). V lost 3 bases and J lost 3, with 12 bases in between. The CDR3 is made up of 15 amino acids. The DNA for the CDR3 is TGTGCCAGCAGTTTCTCCTTCCCTAGCAAAAACATTCAGTACTTC. It encodes CASSFSFPSKNIQYF.

The chain recombines TRBV4-2 with TRBJ1-1; a weak D match, TRBD1 (6 bases). The germline CDR1 and CDR2 sequences are LGHNA and YNFKEQ. V lost 0 bases, J lost 8 bases, and 10 bases lay in between. CDR3 length: 13 residues. CDR3 bases: TGTGCCAGCAGCCAAGATCGAGACAGGGAAGCTTTCTTT. Its translation: CASSQDRDREAFF.

The chain recombines TRBV7-6 with TRBJ2-5; perhaps TRBD2 as D (5 bases). Germline values: CDR1 SGHVS, CDR2 FNYEAQ. The V gene lost 1 base and the J gene lost 5 bases, with 11 bases spanning the gap. This CDR3 comprises 14 residues. The CDR3 reads CASSLGGPRETQYF. The CDR3 DNA is TGTGCCAGCAGCTTAGGAGGGCCTCGGGAGACCCAGTACTTC.

The chain employs TRBV3-1 (or the pseudogene TRBV3-2) and TRBJ2-3; TRBD2 matches at 9 bases. The length of the CDR3 is 15 residues. V gave up 3 bases and J gave up 2 bases; unmatched junction bases: 3. Germline V gene sequence: CDR1 LGHDT, CDR2 YNNKEL (reference sequence). CDR3 sequence (DNA): TGTGCCAGCAGCCAGCGGGAGGGCTTCACAGATACGCAGTATTTT. Translating it yields CASSQREGFTDTQYF.

The rearrangement joins TRBV15 to TRBJ1-2, with 9 positions matching TRBD1. The CDR3 totals 17 residues. From germline, CDR1 is LNHNV and CDR2 YYDKDF (reference sequence). Losses at the gene ends were 4 bases for V and 4 bases for J; bases not matched to a gene: 13. The CDR3 is CATSTGTGIVVGYGYTF. CDR3 bases: TGTGCCACCAGCACCGGGACAGGGATAGTGGTAGGCTATGGCTACACCTTC.

This clone occurred once. J is TRBJ2-1 and V is TRBV19, with TRBD2 matching 9 bases. V dropped 7 bases and J dropped 5; count of bases not matched to a gene: 12. CDR1 is LNHDA, CDR2 SQIVND, per germline (reference sequence). The CDR3 has 16 amino acids. CDR3 DNA sequence: TGTGCCAGTACCTCACGAGGCGGGAGGGTTCACAATGAGCAGTTCTTC. This codes for CASTSRGGRVHNEQFF.

This chain joins TRBV21-1 and TRBJ2-2; no DNA check was done on the table's D call, TRBD1. TRBV21-1 is tagged as a pseudogene. This CDR3 has 16 residues. CDR3 loop: CASSDQSGGADGELFF. The CDR3 DNA sequence: TGTGCCAGCAGCGACCAATCAGGGGGCGCTGACGGGGAGCTGTTTTTT.

The V and J genes are TRBV2 and TRBJ2-1; D possibly corresponds to TRBD2 (6 bases). The CDR3 runs to 15 residues. The V and J ends lost 7 bases and 4 bases respectively, with 17 bases between them. CDR1 is SNHLY and CDR2 is FYNNEI in the germline V gene. CDR3 sequence: CASTLGRGRYNEQFF. CDR3 DNA: TGTGCCAGCACCCTCGGGCGGGGAAGATACAATGAGCAGTTCTTC.

The V call is TRBV19, the J call TRBJ1-2; no definite D call. The CDR3 length is 16 residues. The germline V gene encodes CDR1 LNHDA and CDR2 SQIVND (reference sequence). Deletions cut 1 base from V and 4 bases from J, with 16 bases between. The CDR3 DNA reads as TGTGCCAGTAGTATAGTGGGCGGGAGCCCCTTCTATGGCTACACCTTC. This sequence encodes CASSIVGGSPFYGYTF. The variable domain in full, completed from reference TRBV19 and TRBJ1-2, reads DGGITQSPKYLFRKEGQNVTLSCEQNLNHDAMYWYRQDPGQGLRLIYYSQIVNDFQKGDIAEGYSVSREKKESFPLTVTSAQKNPTAFYLCASSIVGGSPFYGYTFGSGTRLTVV.

The chain is built from TRBV3-1 (or the pseudogene TRBV3-2) and TRBJ2-1, with 15 bases lining up with TRBD2. Germline V CDR1 and CDR2: LGHDT, YNNKEL (reference sequence). The V and J ends lost 2 bases and 7 bases, in that order; junction bases with no gene match: 6. This CDR3 has 17 residues. In DNA form, the CDR3 reads TGTGCCAGCAGCCAATGGACTAGCGGGAGGGCTCGAAATGAGCAGTTCTTC. It codes for CASSQWTSGRARNEQFF.

In this sample, this clone turned up once. This chain links TRBV5-6 with TRBJ2-4; TRBD1 is a possible D gene (7 bases). The CDR3 covers 15 residues. V was shortened by 1 base and J by 9 bases, with 17 bases between the two germline ends. The germline V gene has CDR1 SGHDT and CDR2 YYEEEE. The chain's CDR3 is CASSLIVAGGFIQYF. The CDR3 coding sequence is TGTGCCAGCAGCTTGATAGTTGCAGGGGGGTTCATTCAGTACTTC. Combining the CDR3 with reference TRBV5-6 and TRBJ2-4 gives the whole variable domain DAGVTQSPTHLIKTRGQQVTLRCSPKSGHDTVSWYQQALGQGPQFIFQYYEEEERQRGNFPDRFSGHQFPNYSSELNVNALLLGDSALYLCASSLIVAGGFIQYFGAGTRLSVL.

The chain has TRBV4-3 and TRBJ1-2; 7 bases agree with TRBD1. Looked up from germline, CDR1 is LGHNA and CDR2 is YSLEER. Unmatched junction bases numbered 6, after V lost 1 base and J lost 4 bases. The CDR3 is made up of 15 amino acids. CDR3 coding DNA: TGCGCCAGCAGCCAAGGTAGAGGGGGCGGCTATGGCTACACCTTC. It translates to CASSQGRGGGYGYTF.